The T cell receptor beta chain under discussion was sequenced for a study of cytomegalovirus exposure and HLA in healthy donors. Use of 60 Vbeta and 13 Jbeta primers characterized the PCR. The assay was immunoSEQ multiplex PCR, and TCRdb's table has in-frame clones only and misses some. The repertoire includes roughly 110,000 clones, about 75% of them detected once, and 9% to 15% sits in the top ten. The sample holds a few counts of this clone. Its antigen is currently unknown. Germline V gene lookup returns CDR1 KGHSH and CDR2 LQKENI. Trimming removed 0 bases at V and 4 bases at J, with 12 bases between. CDR3 length: 15 amino acids. Study-wide points: For cytomegalovirus status, the classifier reportedly gave diagnoses with high specificity and sensitivity. A later analysis showed that HLA-associated TCR beta chains had undergone more clonal expansion than equally common others.

Sequenced sample: PBMCs. The V call is TRBV18, the J call TRBJ1-1; a weak D match, TRBD1 (6 bases). The sequence came from a woman between 35 and 50 years old in good health and CMV-seropositive. CDR3 region: CASSPPGLGGTEAFF. The DNA of the CDR3 is TGTGCCAGCTCACCACCGGGTCTAGGGGGCACTGAAGCTTTCTTT.